These 14 T cell receptor beta chains originate from one sample sequenced in a study of T cell changes during pregnancy in multiple sclerosis. This table comes from immunoSEQ multiplex PCR, and its TCRdb copy is limited to in-frame clones, with some not included. The sample records around 58,000 clones, roughly nine tenths being singletons. This specimen consisted of CD4+ T cells from peripheral blood mononuclear cells, obtained after pregnancy. The source of these receptors is a female donor in good health, enrolled as a control in a pregnancy study.

This chain uses TRBV11-2 with TRBJ1-2; no reliable D call. CDR1 and CDR2 from the germline V gene are SGHAT and FQNNGV. V was pared by 4 bases and J by 6 bases, with 12 bases between. The CDR3 totals 13 residues. The CDR3 region is CASSYHESNGYTF. Here the CDR3 DNA reads TGTGCCAGCAGCTATCATGAGAGTAATGGCTACACCTTC.

The chain employs TRBV5-1 and TRBJ1-5; no clear D gene. CDR3 length equals 13 residues. CDR1 and CDR2 from the germline V gene are SGHRS and YFSETQ. Between the trimmed V and J ends, which lost 4 bases and 3 bases, there was a span of 8 bases. DNA for the CDR3: TGCGCCAGCAGCCTTGACTCCAATCAGCCCCAGCATTTT. Translating it yields CASSLDSNQPQHF.

This chain connects TRBV6-5 to TRBJ1-2; no firm D call. This CDR3 spans 14 amino acids. CDR1 is MNHEY, CDR2 SVGAGI, per germline. Trimming took 5 bases from V and 3 from J, leaving 13 bases between them. CDR3 coding DNA: TGTGCCAGCAGTCTAGGACTGAGCTACTATGGCTACACCTTC. It codes for CASSLGLSYYGYTF.

V gene TRBV27 combines with J gene TRBJ2-4; 9 nucleotides line up with TRBD1. Germline-derived CDR1 and CDR2 are MNHEY and SMNVEV (reference sequence). V lost 8 bases to trimming and J lost 0 bases; unmatched junction nucleotides: 8. CDR3 length: 16 amino acids. CDR3 in amino acids: CASGPGQGLAKNIQYF. CDR3 nucleotides: TGTGCCAGCGGACCGGGACAGGGACTAGCCAAAAACATTCAGTACTTC.

The chain has TRBV11-3 and TRBJ2-3; D ambiguous. CDR1 is SGHNT, CDR2 YENEEA, per germline. The CDR3 sequence is 14 residues long. Trimming cost V 4 bases and J 1 base, with 9 bases left between them. The CDR3 spells CASSSLGGTDTQYF. The CDR3 DNA reads TGTGCCAGCAGCTCCCTCGGAGGCACAGATACGCAGTATTTT.

This chain joins TRBV30 and TRBJ2-7; 8 nucleotides align to TRBD1. This CDR3 comprises 11 residues. In germline, CDR1 is GTSNPN, CDR2 SVGIG (reference sequence). Trimming removed 3 bases from V and 6 bases from J; junction bases left unmatched: 1. CDR3 residues: CAWSTGGEQYF. Written as DNA, the CDR3 is TGTGCCTGGAGCACAGGGGGCGAGCAGTACTTC.

This rearrangement joins TRBV11-3 to TRBJ2-7; TRBD1 agrees at 10 bases. V trimming: 6 bases; J trimming: 5 bases; junction bases outside the gene matches: 4. The CDR3 is 13 residues long. Germline V gene data show CDR1 as SGHNT and CDR2 as YENEEA. CDR3 bases: TGTGCCAGCAGTTCGGACAGGGGGGACGAGCAGTACTTC. Residues: CASSSDRGDEQYF.

V usage is TRBV7-2 and J usage is TRBJ1-1; possibly TRBD1 for D (6 bases). Trimming took off 2 bases at V and 4 bases at J, with 11 bases between the two ends. Germline lookup yields CDR1 SGHTA and CDR2 FQGNSA. The CDR3 is made up of 14 amino acids. The CDR3 bases are TGTGCCAGCAGCTTAAATATGGGGGCCACTGAAGCTTTCTTT. Translating it yields CASSLNMGATEAFF.

This rearrangement joins TRBV19 to TRBJ1-2; 8 bases align to TRBD1. This CDR3 contains 13 residues. CDR1 and CDR2 (germline): LNHDA, SQIVND (reference sequence). Trimming at V came to 3 bases and at J to 4 bases, leaving 1 base not matched to a gene. This CDR3 is CASSIGQGYGYTF. CDR3 bases: TGTGCCAGTAGTATTGGACAGGGCTATGGCTACACCTTC.

This chain uses TRBV13 with TRBJ1-2; TRBD1 aligns across 7 bases. This CDR3 spans 15 amino acids. Germline CDR1 and CDR2: PRHDT and FYEKMQ (reference sequence). With V trimmed by 0 bases and J by 5 bases, 6 bases remained unmatched. The DNA for the CDR3 is TGTGCCAGCAGCTTAGGCCCAGGGGGAGATTATGGCTACACCTTC. Residues: CASSLGPGGDYGYTF.

The chain has TRBV5-1 and TRBJ2-7; 7 bases match TRBD1. The trim removed 0 bases at V and 1 base at J, leaving 13 bases unmatched. CDR1 and CDR2 from the germline V gene are SGHRS and YFSETQ. The CDR3 sequence is 18 residues long. The CDR3 loop is CASSLGAPTGAVSYEQYF. CDR3 DNA sequence: TGCGCCAGCAGCTTGGGTGCCCCCACAGGGGCGGTTTCCTACGAGCAGTACTTC.

This clone was counted a single time. The chain has TRBV6-6 and TRBJ2-3, with a tentative D call TRBD2 (7 bases). Germline assignment: CDR1 MNHNY and CDR2 SVGAGI (reference sequence). The CDR3 spans 15 residues. V lost 6 bases and J lost 3, with 16 bases in between. CDR3 bases: TGTGCCAGCAGCGACAGGTCGCGGGGGACAGATACGCAGTATTTT. It specifies CASSDRSRGTDTQYF.

The V call is TRBV29-1, the J call TRBJ2-3; TRBD1 matches 8 bases. The CDR3 is 14 amino acids. J gave up 2 bases and V 4 bases, and 5 bases lay outside the gene matches. Germline V gene lookup returns CDR1 SQVTM and CDR2 ANQGSEA. The CDR3 is CSVVTGGLTDTQYF. The CDR3 DNA is TGCAGCGTTGTTACAGGGGGTCTCACAGATACGCAGTATTTT.

The chain joins TRBV10-3 to TRBJ2-7; 7 nucleotides line up with TRBD2. CDR1 and CDR2 from the germline V gene are ENHRY and SYGVKD. Trimming cost V 2 bases and J 3 bases; bases outside gene matches: 13. CDR3 length equals 17 residues. CDR3 region: CAISEPTGAPGGYEQYF. The DNA for the CDR3 is TGTGCCATCAGTGAGCCCACCGGAGCGCCGGGGGGCTACGAGCAGTACTTC.